In its sample, the clone carrying this T cell receptor beta chain was seen a few times. Its antigen is unknown. This sample stems from a study of metastatic and nonmetastatic thyroid tumors. At the level of the study: Both malignant and benign thyroid patients supplied peripheral blood and tumor or nodule tissue samples, across which the repertoires of these patients were then compared. Study outcomes and limitations: Reports indicated that malignant thyroid tumors showed significantly higher TCR beta diversity than benign nodules did, in blood and tumor.

Each patient came to thyroid surgery without any prior treatment (of any kind). In the original processing: What underpinned the distant-metastasis classifier for papillary thyroid cancer was the set of CDR3 differences across clinicopathological groups. Using MiXCR, TCRdb reanalyzed the PCR reads. In this record, the V and J calls reflect TCRdb's handling and not the investigators' own analysis. The sample holds 30,000 to 35,000 clones, about a sixth seen once. The source of this sequence is a female donor with papillary thyroid cancer or a benign thyroid nodule (not recorded which). Some clones in this sample may be carry-over from other donors' samples. Material for sequencing was blood.

The CDR3 DNA is TGTGCCAGCTCGGGCACTAGCGTGAGAAGCTACGAGCAGTACTTC. Its translation: CASSGTSVRSYEQYF. The rearrangement joins TRBV2 to TRBJ2-7; 7 bases are shared with TRBD2. The germline CDR1 and CDR2 sequences are SNHLY and FYNNEI. The CDR3 has 15 residues. J lost 3 bases, V lost 8 bases, and 13 bases had no gene match.